This T cell receptor (beta chain) is drawn from a study of T cell changes during pregnancy in multiple sclerosis. Method: immunoSEQ multiplex PCR; TCRdb's copy keeps in-frame clones and lacks some. The sample includes 40,000 to 50,000 clones, about 91% of them seen just once. Trimming took off 2 bases at V and 2 bases at J, with 10 bases between the two ends. CDR3 length: 14 amino acids. Germline CDR1 reads SGHTA; CDR2 reads FQGTGA. The clonotype was recovered from a female donor with multiple sclerosis, enrolled in a pregnancy study. The sequencing used CD4+ T cells from peripheral blood mononuclear cells, collected in the first trimester of pregnancy. The V gene is TRBV7-3, the J gene TRBJ2-7; D remains ambiguous. CDR3 in DNA: TGTGCCAGCAGCTTATTAGGCGGCGCCTACGAGCAGTACTTC. Translating it yields CASSLLGGAYEQYF.